The clone carrying this T cell receptor (beta chain) was seen at least ten times. Its target is unknown. The data stem from a study of T cell repertoires in cytomegalovirus infection. The overall study: A matching HLA type, together with CMV infection, was signaled by public TCR beta signatures. General study results and limits: Dominant in the ex vivo response were TCR beta clonotypes restricted by HLA-C and specific for CMV.

From the reads, TCRdb called clonotypes with MiXCR, one entry per CDR3 protein. The sample carries around 350,000 distinct CDR3 sequences, about a sixth recorded once. Material: PBMCs. This receptor was obtained from a human donor in good health (CMV status not recorded). Some clones in this sample may be carry-over from other donors' samples.

The CDR3 loop reads CASSPQGATGELFF. The CDR3 DNA reads TGTGCCAGCAGCCCCCAGGGGGCGACCGGGGAGCTGTTTTTT. The rearrangement uses TRBV7-2 and TRBJ2-2; the match to TRBD1 covers 8 bases. V dropped 5 bases and J dropped 5; count of bases not matched to a gene: 4. CDR3 length: 14 amino acids. Germline CDR1 SGHTA, CDR2 FQGNSA.